This record concerns one T cell receptor (beta chain) sequence. The target antigen is unknown. This sample stems from a study of CD8+CD57+ T cells in acquired aplastic anemia. Points from the study as a whole: Patients and healthy controls showed no significant CD8+ Simpson's diversity difference. Patients and controls shared 25 to 30 CD8+ CDR3 sequences.

Genomic DNA was employed as the template in profiling TCR beta VDJ and CDR3. TCRdb redid the calling of the reads with MiXCR, one entry per CDR3 protein. The sample carries over 150,000 distinct CDR3 sequences, over 55% recorded once. An expansion of CD8+CD57+ cells by flow cytometry had been shown in patients chosen for sequencing. With no exception, the patients had severe acquired aplastic anemia. The study sampled blood from patients who had received no therapy. Germline V gene lookup returns CDR1 SGHAT and CDR2 FQNNGV. The CDR3 sequence is 12 residues long. V shed 5 bases and J shed 4 bases, with 8 bases lying between them.

The receptor was derived from a human donor with aplastic anemia. V and J are TRBV11-2 and TRBJ2-5; D is ambiguous. Source material: sorted CD4+, CD8+, or CD8+CD57+ T cells (not recorded which) from PBMCs. CDR3 nucleotides: TGTGCCAGCAGCCGATTCCGAGAGACCCAGTACTTC. Encoded protein: CASSRFRETQYF.